This entry is about one T cell receptor beta chain. Moderate-to-severe activity, CAS at least 3, NOSPECS at least 4 and duration under 3 months characterized donors with ophthalmopathy. Germline-derived CDR1 and CDR2 are MNHEY and SVGAGI. The trim removed 4 bases at V and 6 bases at J, leaving 6 bases unmatched. The CDR3 contains 14 residues. RNA served as the template for amplifying TCR beta CDR3 regions. HTBI primers served in a first-round RT-PCR, which a second-round multiplex PCR followed. TCRdb used MiXCR to reprocess the multiplex PCR reads, holding one entry per CDR3 protein. The sample contains about 410,000 distinct CDR3 sequences, approximately 16% of which appear only once. The data stem from a study of Graves' ophthalmopathy and Graves' hyperthyroidism. On the study more broadly: Pretreatment peripheral blood was obtained at initial diagnosis.

The chain links TRBV6-5 to TRBJ2-7; 10 nucleotides agree with TRBD2. The source of this sequence is a young woman with Graves' ophthalmopathy. Sequencing was carried out using peripheral blood. This CDR3 is CASSSPGLAFEQYF. The CDR3 DNA reads as TGTGCCAGCAGTTCCCCGGGACTAGCGTTCGAGCAGTACTTC.